This TCR beta chain was sequenced in a study of technical replicates of blood from a handful of donors. This CDR3 comprises 16 residues. From germline, CDR1 is LNHNV and CDR2 YYDKDF (reference sequence). The V gene lost 1 base and the J gene lost 2 bases, with 13 bases spanning the gap. The data were produced by immunoSEQ multiplex PCR, yet TCRdb's version contains in-frame clones alone and is incomplete. Of about 81,000 clones detected, roughly four fifths appear once; the ten largest clones hold 3.5% to 4%. This chain connects TRBV15 to TRBJ2-3; perhaps TRBD2 as D (7 bases). Sample: PBMCs. This TCR came from a human donor in good health. Some clones in this sample may be carry-over from other donors' samples. The CDR3 protein is CATSRGSGGPTDTQYF. The CDR3 DNA is TGTGCCACCAGCAGAGGATCGGGGGGCCCCACAGATACGCAGTATTTT.